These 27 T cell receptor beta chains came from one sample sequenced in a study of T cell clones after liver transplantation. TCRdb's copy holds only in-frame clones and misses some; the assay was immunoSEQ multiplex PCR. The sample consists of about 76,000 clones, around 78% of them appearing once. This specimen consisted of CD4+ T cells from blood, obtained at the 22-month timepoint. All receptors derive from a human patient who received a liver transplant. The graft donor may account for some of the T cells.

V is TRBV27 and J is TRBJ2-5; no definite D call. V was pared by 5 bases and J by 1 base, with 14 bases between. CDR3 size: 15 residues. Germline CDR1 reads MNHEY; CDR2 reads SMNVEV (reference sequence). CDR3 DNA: TGTGCCAGCAGTACGGTTGAGACGTCCCAAGAGACCCAGTACTTC. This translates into CASSTVETSQETQYF.

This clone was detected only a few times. Here the CDR3 reads CASSLGGGNHYNEQFF. CDR3 nucleotides: TGTGCCAGCAGCTTAGGGGGGGGGAACCACTACAATGAGCAGTTCTTC. The rearrangement joins TRBV7-2 to TRBJ2-1; 7 nucleotides agree with TRBD2. Germline V gene data show CDR1 as SGHTA and CDR2 as FQGNSA. The CDR3 contains 16 residues. The junction had 6 bases not matched to a gene; V was cut back by 1 base and J by 3 bases.

The CDR3 reads CASSERQALGAGTQYF. In DNA form, the CDR3 reads TGTGCCAGCAGTGAAAGACAGGCCCTCGGTGCGGGGACCCAGTACTTC. The rearrangement uses TRBV6-1 and TRBJ2-5; a weak D match, TRBD1 (6 bases). There are 16 residues in the CDR3. Between the trimmed V and J ends, which lost 2 bases and 7 bases, there was a span of 20 bases. Per germline, CDR1 MNHNS and CDR2 SASEGT.

CDR3 residues: CASSTGHDTGELFF. The CDR3 DNA sequence: TGTGCCAGTAGTACAGGACACGACACCGGGGAGCTGTTTTTT. This chain connects TRBV19 to TRBJ2-2; possibly TRBD1 for D (5 bases). CDR1 and CDR2 from the germline V gene are LNHDA and SQIVND (reference sequence). There are 14 residues in the CDR3. Trimming pared 4 bases from V and 3 bases from J, leaving 9 bases between.

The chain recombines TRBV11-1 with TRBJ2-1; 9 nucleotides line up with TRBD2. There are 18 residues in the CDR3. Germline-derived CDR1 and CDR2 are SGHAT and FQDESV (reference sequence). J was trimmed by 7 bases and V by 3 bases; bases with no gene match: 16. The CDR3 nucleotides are TGTGCCAGCAGCTTCCTTAAAGTAGCGGGAGCCCCGGGAAATGAGCAGTTCTTC. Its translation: CASSFLKVAGAPGNEQFF.

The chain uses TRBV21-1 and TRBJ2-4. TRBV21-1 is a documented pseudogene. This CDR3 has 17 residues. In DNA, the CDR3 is TGTGCCAGCAGCAAAAGAGGAGCAGGGACGGCCAAAAACATTCAGTACTTC. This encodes CASSKRGAGTAKNIQYF.

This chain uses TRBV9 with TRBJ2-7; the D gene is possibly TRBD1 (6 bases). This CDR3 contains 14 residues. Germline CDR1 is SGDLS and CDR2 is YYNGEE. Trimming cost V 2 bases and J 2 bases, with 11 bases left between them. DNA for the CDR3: TGTGCCAGCAGCGTCCGGGACACTGCCTACGAGCAGTACTTC. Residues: CASSVRDTAYEQYF. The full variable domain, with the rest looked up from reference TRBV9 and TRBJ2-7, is DSGVTQTPKHLITATGQRVTLRCSPRSGDLSVYWYQQSLDQGLQFLIQYYNGEERAKGNILERFSAQQFPDLHSELNLSSLELGDSALYFCASSVRDTAYEQYFGPGTRLTVT.

CDR3 sequence reads: CASSATSASDTQYF. The CDR3 DNA is TGTGCCAGCAGCGCGACTAGCGCCTCAGATACGCAGTATTTT. The chain combines TRBV7-2 with TRBJ2-3; 8 nucleotides agree with TRBD2. Germline V CDR1 and CDR2: SGHTA, FQGNSA. After removal of 5 bases from V and 4 bases from J, the junction contained 5 bases not matched to a gene. The CDR3 runs to 14 residues.

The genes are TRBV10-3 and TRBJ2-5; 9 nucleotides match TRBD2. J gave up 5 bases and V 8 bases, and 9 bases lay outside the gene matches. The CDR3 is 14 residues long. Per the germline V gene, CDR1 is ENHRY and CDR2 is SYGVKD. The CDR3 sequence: CAIRTSGPEETQYF. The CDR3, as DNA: TGTGCCATCCGAACTAGCGGGCCTGAGGAGACCCAGTACTTC.

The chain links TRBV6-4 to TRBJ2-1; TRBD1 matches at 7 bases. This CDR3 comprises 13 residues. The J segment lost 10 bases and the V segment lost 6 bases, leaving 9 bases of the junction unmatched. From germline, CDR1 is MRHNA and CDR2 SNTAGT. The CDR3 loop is CASSPEGGLEQFF. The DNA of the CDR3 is TGTGCCAGCAGCCCCGAAGGGGGCCTCGAGCAGTTCTTC.

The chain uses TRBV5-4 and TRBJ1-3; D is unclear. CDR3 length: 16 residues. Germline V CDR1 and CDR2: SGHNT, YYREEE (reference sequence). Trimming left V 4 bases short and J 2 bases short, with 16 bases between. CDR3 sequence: CASSPAAGGAGNTIYF. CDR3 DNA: TGTGCCAGCAGCCCTGCGGCGGGCGGTGCTGGAAACACCATATATTTT.

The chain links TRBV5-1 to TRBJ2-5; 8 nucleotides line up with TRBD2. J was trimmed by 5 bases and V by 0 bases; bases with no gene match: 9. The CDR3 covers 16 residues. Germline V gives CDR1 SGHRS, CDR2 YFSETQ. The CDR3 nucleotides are TGCGCCAGCAGCTTGGCTACTAGCGGAGGGGATGAGACCCAGTACTTC. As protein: CASSLATSGGDETQYF.

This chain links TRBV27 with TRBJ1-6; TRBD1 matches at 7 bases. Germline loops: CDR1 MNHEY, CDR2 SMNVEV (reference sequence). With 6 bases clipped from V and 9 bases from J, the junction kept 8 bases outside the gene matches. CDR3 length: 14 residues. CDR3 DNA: TGTGCCAGCAGGGAGGACAGGTCAAGTTCACCCCTCCACTTT. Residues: CASREDRSSSPLHF.

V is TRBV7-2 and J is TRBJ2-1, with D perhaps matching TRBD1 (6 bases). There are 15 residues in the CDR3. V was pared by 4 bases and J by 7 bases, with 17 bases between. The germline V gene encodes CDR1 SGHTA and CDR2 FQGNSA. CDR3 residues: CASSSPTGMANEQFF. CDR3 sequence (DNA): TGTGCCAGCAGCTCCCCGACAGGTATGGCGAATGAGCAGTTCTTC.

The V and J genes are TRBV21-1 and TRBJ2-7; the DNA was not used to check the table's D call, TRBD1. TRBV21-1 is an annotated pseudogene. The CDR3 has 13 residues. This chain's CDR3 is CASRSLDRYEQYF. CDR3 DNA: TGTGCCAGCAGGAGTTTGGACAGGTACGAGCAGTACTTC.

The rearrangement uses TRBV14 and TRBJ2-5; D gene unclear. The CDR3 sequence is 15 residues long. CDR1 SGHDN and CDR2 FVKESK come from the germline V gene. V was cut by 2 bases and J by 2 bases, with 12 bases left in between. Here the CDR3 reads CASSQFLQVQETQYF. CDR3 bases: TGTGCCAGCAGCCAATTCCTCCAGGTACAAGAGACCCAGTACTTC. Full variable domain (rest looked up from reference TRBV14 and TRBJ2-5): EAGVTQFPSHSVIEKGQTVTLRCDPISGHDNLYWYRRVMGKEIKFLLHFVKESKQDESGMPNNRFLAERTGGTYSTLKVQPAELEDSGVYFCASSQFLQVQETQYFGPGTRLLVL.

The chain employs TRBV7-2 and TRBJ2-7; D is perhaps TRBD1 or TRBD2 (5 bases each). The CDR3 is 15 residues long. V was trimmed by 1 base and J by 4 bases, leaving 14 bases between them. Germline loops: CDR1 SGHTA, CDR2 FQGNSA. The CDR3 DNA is TGTGCCAGCAGCTTAGGTTGGGACGGGCAATACGAGCAGTACTTC. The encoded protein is CASSLGWDGQYEQYF. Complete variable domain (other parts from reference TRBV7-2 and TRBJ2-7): GAGVSQSPSNKVTEKGKDVELRCDPISGHTALYWYRQSLGQGLEFLIYFQGNSAPDKSGLPSDRFSAERTGGSVSTLTIQRTQQEDSAVYLCASSLGWDGQYEQYFGPGTRLTVT.

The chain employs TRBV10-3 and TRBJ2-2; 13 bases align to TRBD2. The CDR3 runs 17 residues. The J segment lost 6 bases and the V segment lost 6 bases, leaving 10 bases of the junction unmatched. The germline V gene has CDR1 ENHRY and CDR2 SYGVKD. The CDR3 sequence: CAIRPTSGRARAGELFF. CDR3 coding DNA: TGTGCCATCAGACCCACTAGCGGGAGGGCTCGGGCCGGGGAGCTGTTTTTT.

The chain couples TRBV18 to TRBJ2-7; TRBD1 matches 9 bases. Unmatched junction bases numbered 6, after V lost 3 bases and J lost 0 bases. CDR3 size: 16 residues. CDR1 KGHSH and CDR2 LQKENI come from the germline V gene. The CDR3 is CASSPRQGGTSYEQYF. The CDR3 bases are TGTGCCAGCTCACCGAGACAGGGGGGGACCTCCTACGAGCAGTACTTC.

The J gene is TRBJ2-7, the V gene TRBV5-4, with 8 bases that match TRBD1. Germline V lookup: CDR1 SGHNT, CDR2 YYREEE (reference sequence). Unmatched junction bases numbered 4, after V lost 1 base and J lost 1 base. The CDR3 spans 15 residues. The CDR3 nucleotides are TGTGCCAGCAGCTTGAACCAGGGGGCTTCCTACGAGCAGTACTTC. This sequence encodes CASSLNQGASYEQYF.

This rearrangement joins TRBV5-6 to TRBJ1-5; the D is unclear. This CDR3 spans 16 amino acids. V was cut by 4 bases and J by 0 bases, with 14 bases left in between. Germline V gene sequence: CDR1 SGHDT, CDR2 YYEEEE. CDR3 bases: TGTGCCAGCAGCGTGGGAGGACTCCATAGCAATCAGCCCCAGCATTTT. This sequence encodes CASSVGGLHSNQPQHF.

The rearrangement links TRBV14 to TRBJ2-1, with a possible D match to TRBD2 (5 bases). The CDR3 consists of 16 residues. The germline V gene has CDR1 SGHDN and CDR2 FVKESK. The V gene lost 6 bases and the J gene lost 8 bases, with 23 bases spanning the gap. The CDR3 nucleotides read TGTGCCAGCAGAGATGCGGGCAGAAGTTTTATCGATGAGCAGTTCTTC. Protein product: CASRDAGRSFIDEQFF. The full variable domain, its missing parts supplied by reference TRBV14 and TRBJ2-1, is EAGVTQFPSHSVIEKGQTVTLRCDPISGHDNLYWYRRVMGKEIKFLLHFVKESKQDESGMPNNRFLAERTGGTYSTLKVQPAELEDSGVYFCASRDAGRSFIDEQFFGPGTRLTVL.

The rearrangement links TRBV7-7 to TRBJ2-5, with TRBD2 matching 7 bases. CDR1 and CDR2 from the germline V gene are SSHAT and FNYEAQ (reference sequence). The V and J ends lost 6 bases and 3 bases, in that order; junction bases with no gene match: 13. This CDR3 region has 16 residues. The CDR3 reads CASRQIGREKEETQYF. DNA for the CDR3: TGTGCCAGCAGACAAATAGGGAGGGAGAAGGAAGAGACCCAGTACTTC. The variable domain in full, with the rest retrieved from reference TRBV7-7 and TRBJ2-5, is GAGVSQSPRYKVTKRGQDVTLRCDPISSHATLYWYQQALGQGPEFLTYFNYEAQPDKSGLPSDRFSAERPEGSISTLTIQRTEQRDSAMYRCASRQIGREKEETQYFGPGTRLLVL.

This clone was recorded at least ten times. The CDR3 sequence is CASSEGSYTIYF. CDR3 DNA: TGTGCCAGCAGTGAAGGAAGTTACACCATATATTTT. V and J are TRBV2 and TRBJ1-3; D is undetermined. The CDR3 has 12 residues. Germline CDR1 is SNHLY and CDR2 is FYNNEI. Trimming shortened V by 1 base and J by 8 bases, and 6 bases separated the two germline ends.

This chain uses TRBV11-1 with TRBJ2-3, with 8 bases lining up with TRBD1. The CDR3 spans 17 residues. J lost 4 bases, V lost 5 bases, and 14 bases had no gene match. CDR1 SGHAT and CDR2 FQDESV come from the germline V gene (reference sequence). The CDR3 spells CASSRTVSHRGADTQYF. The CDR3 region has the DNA TGTGCCAGCAGCCGAACGGTCTCCCACAGGGGGGCAGATACGCAGTATTTT.

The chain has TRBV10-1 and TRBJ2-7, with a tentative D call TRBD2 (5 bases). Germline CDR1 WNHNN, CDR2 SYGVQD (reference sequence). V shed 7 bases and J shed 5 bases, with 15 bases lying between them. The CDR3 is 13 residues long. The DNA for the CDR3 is TGCGCCAGCACCACTCCGGGAACCCACGAGCAGTACTTC. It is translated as CASTTPGTHEQYF.

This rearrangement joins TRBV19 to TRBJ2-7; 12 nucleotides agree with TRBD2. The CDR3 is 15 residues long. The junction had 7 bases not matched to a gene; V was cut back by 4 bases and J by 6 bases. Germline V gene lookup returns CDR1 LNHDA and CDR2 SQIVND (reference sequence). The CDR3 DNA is TGTGCCAGTAGTACACTAGCGGGAGGTTTAACCGAGCAGTACTTC. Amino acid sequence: CASSTLAGGLTEQYF.